These 22 T cell receptor beta chains share one sample of origin, sequenced in a study of blood T cells in healthy people across ages. A J-beta primer mix and a sample-barcoded 5' primer were used in a second PCR of about 7 to 12 cycles. From the 5' RACE reads, TCRdb called clonotypes with MiXCR, one entry per CDR3 protein. This table has some 670,000 distinct CDR3 sequences, about 51% appearing once. Material for sequencing was blood. Every receptor here comes from an elderly woman in good health.

As regards this clonotype: Possible read error: a much larger clone is one base away. The chain employs TRBV3-1 and TRBJ2-7, with a weak D call TRBD1 (5 bases). Trimming pared 0 bases from V and 7 bases from J, leaving 13 bases between. The CDR3 runs 14 residues. The germline gives CDR1 LGHDT, CDR2 YNNKEL (reference sequence). The CDR3 bases are TGTGCCAGCAGCCAAGAAACAGGCAACAATGAGCAGTACTTC. Translated, it gives CASSQETGNNEQYF.

This clonotype was found many times. The rearrangement joins TRBV6-6 to TRBJ1-5; 7 bases map to TRBD1. Germline CDR1 reads MNHNY; CDR2 reads SVGAGI (reference sequence). Trimming at V came to 7 bases and at J to 7 bases, leaving 10 bases not matched to a gene. The CDR3 has 14 residues. The CDR3 nucleotides are TGTGCCAGCACAGGGCAGGGGGGAGGACAGCCCCAGCATTTT. As protein: CASTGQGGGQPQHF.

A word on this clonotype: With a much larger clone just one base away, this may be a read error. The V and J genes are TRBV5-1 and TRBJ2-7; D not resolved. Per the germline V gene, CDR1 is SGHRS and CDR2 is YFSETQ. The germline V and J ends were trimmed by 0 bases and 6 bases, with 13 bases remaining between them. This CDR3 has 14 amino acids. The CDR3 region has the DNA TGCGCCAGCAGCTTGGTTGCGGAGACCTGCGAGCAGTACTTC. Translated: CASSLVAETCEQYF.

This clonotype occurred a few times. The genes are TRBV24-1 and TRBJ1-2; D is unclear. The CDR3 consists of 16 residues. Per germline, CDR1 KGHDR and CDR2 SFDVKD. V lost 2 bases and J lost 2, with 14 bases in between. This CDR3 is CATSDSREMGNYGYTF. The CDR3 DNA is TGTGCCACCAGTGATTCTCGGGAAATGGGGAACTATGGCTACACCTTC.

This chain links TRBV12-3 or TRBV12-4 with TRBJ2-3; D might be TRBD1 (5 bases). The CDR3 is 13 residues long. Trimming shortened V by 4 bases and J by 6 bases, and 11 bases separated the two germline ends. CDR3 sequence reads: CASSSPGSDTQYF. For the CDR3, the DNA is TGTGCCAGCAGTTCTCCAGGGTCCGATACGCAGTATTTT.

V gene TRBV18 combines with J gene TRBJ2-1; D unclear. V lost 4 bases, J lost 2 bases, and 6 bases lay in between. This CDR3 has 13 amino acids. Germline assignment: CDR1 KGHSH and CDR2 LQKENI. The CDR3 spells CASSHEAYNEQFF. In DNA form, the CDR3 reads TGTGCCAGCTCACACGAGGCCTACAATGAGCAGTTCTTC.

This clonotype came up a few times. The chain has TRBV20-1 and TRBJ2-7, with D hard to call. CDR1 DFQATT and CDR2 SNEGSKA come from the germline V gene (reference sequence). Trimming took 6 bases from V and 4 from J, leaving 10 bases between them. CDR3 length equals 11 residues. The CDR3, as DNA: TGCAGTGCCCGCCTCCAATACGAGCAGTACTTC. This translates into CSARLQYEQYF.

The chain joins TRBV4-1 to TRBJ1-2; 10 nucleotides match TRBD1. CDR1 MGHRA and CDR2 YSYEKL come from the germline V gene. This CDR3 is built from 14 residues. The junction had 5 bases not matched to a gene; V was cut back by 4 bases and J by 6 bases. The chain's CDR3 is CASSLQTGGNGYTF. The DNA of the CDR3 is TGCGCCAGCAGCCTTCAGACAGGGGGCAATGGCTACACCTTC.

Turning to this clonotype: One junction end disagrees with the germline gene, perhaps due to a read error. The chain uses TRBV11-1 and TRBJ1-2, with no clear D. The CDR3 contains 13 residues. Germline CDR1 and CDR2: SGHAT and FQDESV (reference sequence). The CDR3 spells CASSLDGIYGCTF. Here the CDR3 DNA reads TGTGCCAGCTCCCTGGATGGGATCTATGGCTGCACCTTC.

The V and J genes are TRBV10-3 and TRBJ1-4, with 7 nucleotides matching TRBD1. There are 16 residues in the CDR3. V dropped 0 bases and J dropped 6; count of bases not matched to a gene: 7. Germline-derived CDR1 and CDR2 are ENHRY and SYGVKD. CDR3 nucleotide sequence: TGTGCCATCAGTGAGTCGAGCGGGACAGAATATGAAAAACTGTTTTTT. Its translation is CAISESSGTEYEKLFF.

This clonotype was seen repeatedly, ten times or more. The gene calls are TRBV24-1 and TRBJ2-1; D gene unclear. The V end lost 0 bases, the J end lost 3 bases, and 5 bases lay between the germline ends. The CDR3 is 14 residues long. The germline gives CDR1 KGHDR, CDR2 SFDVKD. DNA for the CDR3: TGTGCCACCAGTGATTTGTACGACTACAATGAGCAGTTCTTC. Translation gives CATSDLYDYNEQFF.

As for this clonotype: A much larger clone lies one base from this, so it may be a read error. In this CDR3 the conserved last residue, phenylalanine or tryptophan, is missing, so a read error is likely. V gene TRBV10-3 combines with J gene TRBJ2-1; D remains unclear. The germline V gene has CDR1 ENHRY and CDR2 SYGVKD. The CDR3 consists of 11 residues. The CDR3 coding sequence is TGTGCCTCCACTTCCTTCAATGAGCAGTTCCTC. Encoded protein: CASTSFNEQFL.

The sample holds many counts of this clonotype. The chain combines TRBV12-3 or TRBV12-4 with TRBJ2-6; the D gene is possibly TRBD1 (5 bases). V gave up 5 bases and J gave up 1 base, with 12 bases separating them. The CDR3 extends over 16 amino acids. CDR3 protein: CASSGTGSSGANVLTF. CDR3 in DNA: TGTGCCAGCAGTGGTACAGGATCTTCTGGGGCCAACGTCCTGACTTTC.

This clonotype was seen more than once but under ten times. The chain carries TRBV14 and TRBJ2-3; D gene uncertain. The CDR3 sequence is 13 residues long. The germline V gene has CDR1 SGHDN and CDR2 FVKESK. Trimming took 4 bases from V and 10 from J, leaving 15 bases between them. CDR3 sequence (DNA): TGTGCCAGCAGCCCCCGTCCGGCCTCGGCGCAGTATTTT. Protein product: CASSPRPASAQYF. Complete variable domain (other parts from reference TRBV14 and TRBJ2-3): EAGVTQFPSHSVIEKGQTVTLRCDPISGHDNLYWYRRVMGKEIKFLLHFVKESKQDESGMPNNRFLAERTGGTYSTLKVQPAELEDSGVYFCASSPRPASAQYFGPGTRLTVL.

A remark on this clonotype: One junction end does not reproduce the germline sequence, and a read error may be involved. This chain connects TRBV12-3 or TRBV12-4 to TRBJ2-3, with TRBD2 identical over 8 bases. The CDR3 consists of 14 residues. The CDR3 is CASILSGGSDTQYF. The CDR3 nucleotides read TGTGCCAGCATTTTAAGCGGGGGATCAGATACGCAGTATTTT.

The genes are TRBV27 and TRBJ2-7; TRBD2 matches 10 bases. The CDR3 length is 16 residues. V was pared by 5 bases and J by 0 bases, with 7 bases of the junction left unmatched. Germline V gene sequence: CDR1 MNHEY, CDR2 SMNVEV (reference sequence). The CDR3 region has the DNA TGTGCCAGCAGTCCGCTGACTAGCGGGCACTCCTACGAGCAGTACTTC. This encodes CASSPLTSGHSYEQYF.

This rearrangement joins TRBV20-1 to TRBJ2-3; 10 nucleotides align to TRBD2. Germline V gene lookup returns CDR1 DFQATT and CDR2 SNEGSKA (reference sequence). With V trimmed by 3 bases and J by 8 bases, 5 bases remained unmatched. CDR3 size: 13 residues. CDR3 nucleotides: TGCAGTGCTAGGCTAGCGGGAGCCCTTACGCAGTATTTT. It is translated as CSARLAGALTQYF.

The genes are TRBV4-3 and TRBJ2-1, with 10 bases lining up with TRBD2. V dropped 1 base and J dropped 2; count of bases not matched to a gene: 8. The CDR3 has 18 residues. Per germline, CDR1 LGHNA and CDR2 YSLEER. This chain's CDR3 is CASSQVLITSGAYNEQFF. CDR3 nucleotides: TGCGCCAGCAGCCAAGTCCTTATTACTAGCGGGGCCTACAATGAGCAGTTCTTC.

This clonotype has at least ten counts. This sequence joins TRBV5-1 and TRBJ1-2; D unresolved. This CDR3 region has 13 residues. V was pared by 1 base and J by 7 bases, with 11 bases between. Germline values: CDR1 SGHRS, CDR2 YFSETQ. The CDR3: CASSLYARLGYTF. In nucleotides, the CDR3 is TGCGCCAGCAGCTTGTACGCGAGGCTTGGCTACACCTTC.

This clonotype has at least ten counts. This rearrangement joins TRBV5-1 to TRBJ2-1; maybe TRBD1 (5 bases). Trimming removed 6 bases at V and 10 bases at J, with 11 bases between. Germline V gene sequence: CDR1 SGHRS, CDR2 YFSETQ. The CDR3 loop spans 11 amino acids. CDR3 sequence: CASKGQTEQFF. CDR3 nucleotide sequence: TGCGCCAGCAAGGGGCAGACCGAGCAGTTCTTC. Full variable domain (missing parts from reference TRBV5-1 and TRBJ2-1): KAGVTQTPRYLIKTRGQQVTLSCSPISGHRSVSWYQQTPGQGLQFLFEYFSETQRNKGNFPGRFSGRQFSNSRSEMNVSTLELGDSALYLCASKGQTEQFFGPGTRLTVL.

This clonotype was seen repeatedly, ten times or more. This chain connects TRBV5-1 to TRBJ2-1; 9 bases agree with TRBD1. The CDR3 sequence is 15 residues long. Germline loops: CDR1 SGHRS, CDR2 YFSETQ. With 4 bases clipped from V and 2 bases from J, the junction kept 4 bases outside the gene matches. The CDR3 DNA reads as TGCGCCAGCAGCCGTGGGGACAGGGCCTACAATGAGCAGTTCTTC. Encoded protein: CASSRGDRAYNEQFF.

As regards this clonotype: A much larger clone lies a single base off, so this may be a read error. The rearrangement uses TRBV6-5 and TRBJ2-7; a possible D gene is TRBD2 (6 bases). The CDR3 has 13 amino acids. The germline V gene encodes CDR1 MNHEY and CDR2 SVGAGI. The V gene lost 4 bases and the J gene lost 10 bases, with 17 bases spanning the gap. CDR3: CASSSPGLPSQYF. CDR3 bases: TGTGCCAGCAGTTCCCCGGGACTTCCCAGTCAGTACTTC.